This TCR beta chain was retrieved from a study of beta chain features in type 1 diabetes. Reverse transcribing all isolated RNA meant expressed TCRB transcripts were sequenced. Assay: immunoSEQ multiplex PCR; the TCRdb copy retains only in-frame clones and omits some. The sample contains around 400,000 clones, roughly an eighth of which appear only once. The CDR3 loop spans 16 amino acids. V dropped 3 bases and J dropped 3; count of bases not matched to a gene: 9. Germline CDR1 is SGHRS and CDR2 is YFSETQ. This clone showed up just a few times. The gene calls are TRBV5-1 and TRBJ2-1; 7 nucleotides align to TRBD2. Input material: naive CD4+ T cells from blood. The receptor comes from a man aged 18 to 29 in good health. The DNA of the CDR3 is TGCGCCAGCAGCTCCTTAGGCAGCGGGAACTACAATGAGCAGTTCTTC. This gives the protein CASSSLGSGNYNEQFF.